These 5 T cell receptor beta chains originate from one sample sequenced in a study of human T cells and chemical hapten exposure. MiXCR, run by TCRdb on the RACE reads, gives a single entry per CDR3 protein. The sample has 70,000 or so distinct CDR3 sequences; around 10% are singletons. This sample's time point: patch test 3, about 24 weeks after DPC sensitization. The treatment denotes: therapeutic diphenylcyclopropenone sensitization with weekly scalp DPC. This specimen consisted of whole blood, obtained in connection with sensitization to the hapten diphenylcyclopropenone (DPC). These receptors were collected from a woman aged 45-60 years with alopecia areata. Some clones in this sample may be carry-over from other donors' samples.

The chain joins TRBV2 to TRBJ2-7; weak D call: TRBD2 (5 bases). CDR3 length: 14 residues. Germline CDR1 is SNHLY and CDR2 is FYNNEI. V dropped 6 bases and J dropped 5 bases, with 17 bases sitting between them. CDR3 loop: CASRPLVSVHEQYF. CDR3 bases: TGTGCCAGCAGACCCCTGGTTAGCGTCCACGAGCAGTACTTC. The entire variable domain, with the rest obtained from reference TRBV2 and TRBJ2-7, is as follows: EPEVTQTPSHQVTQMGQEVILRCVPISNHLYFYWYRQILGQKVEFLVSFYNNEISEKSEIFDDQFSVERPDGSNFTLKIRSTKLEDSAMYFCASRPLVSVHEQYFGPGTRLTVT.

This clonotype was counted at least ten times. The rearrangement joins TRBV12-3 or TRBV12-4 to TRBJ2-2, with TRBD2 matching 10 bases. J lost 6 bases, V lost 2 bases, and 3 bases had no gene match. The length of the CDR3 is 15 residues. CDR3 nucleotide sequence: TGTGCCAGCAGTTTACCTAGCGGGAGCCCCGGGGAGCTGTTTTTT. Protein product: CASSLPSGSPGELFF.

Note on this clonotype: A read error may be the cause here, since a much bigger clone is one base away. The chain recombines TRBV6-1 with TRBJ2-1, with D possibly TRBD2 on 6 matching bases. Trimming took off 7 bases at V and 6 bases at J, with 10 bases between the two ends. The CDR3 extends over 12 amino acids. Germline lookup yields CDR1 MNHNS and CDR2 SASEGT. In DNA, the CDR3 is TGTGCCAGCAAGATCGGGGGCAATGAGCAGTTCTTC. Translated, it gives CASKIGGNEQFF.

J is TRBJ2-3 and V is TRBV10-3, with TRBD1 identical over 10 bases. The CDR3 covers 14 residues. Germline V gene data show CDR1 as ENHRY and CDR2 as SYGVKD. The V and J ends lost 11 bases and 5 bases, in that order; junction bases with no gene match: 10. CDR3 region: CASTGTGEGDTQYF. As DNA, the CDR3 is TGTGCCTCAACCGGGACAGGGGAAGGAGATACGCAGTATTTT.

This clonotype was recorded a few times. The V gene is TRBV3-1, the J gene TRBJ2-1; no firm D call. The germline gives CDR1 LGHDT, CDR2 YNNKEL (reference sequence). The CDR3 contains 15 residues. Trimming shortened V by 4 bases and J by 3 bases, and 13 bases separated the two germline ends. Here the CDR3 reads CASSRRSYSYNEQFF. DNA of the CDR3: TGTGCCAGCAGCCGAAGGAGCTATAGCTACAATGAGCAGTTCTTC.